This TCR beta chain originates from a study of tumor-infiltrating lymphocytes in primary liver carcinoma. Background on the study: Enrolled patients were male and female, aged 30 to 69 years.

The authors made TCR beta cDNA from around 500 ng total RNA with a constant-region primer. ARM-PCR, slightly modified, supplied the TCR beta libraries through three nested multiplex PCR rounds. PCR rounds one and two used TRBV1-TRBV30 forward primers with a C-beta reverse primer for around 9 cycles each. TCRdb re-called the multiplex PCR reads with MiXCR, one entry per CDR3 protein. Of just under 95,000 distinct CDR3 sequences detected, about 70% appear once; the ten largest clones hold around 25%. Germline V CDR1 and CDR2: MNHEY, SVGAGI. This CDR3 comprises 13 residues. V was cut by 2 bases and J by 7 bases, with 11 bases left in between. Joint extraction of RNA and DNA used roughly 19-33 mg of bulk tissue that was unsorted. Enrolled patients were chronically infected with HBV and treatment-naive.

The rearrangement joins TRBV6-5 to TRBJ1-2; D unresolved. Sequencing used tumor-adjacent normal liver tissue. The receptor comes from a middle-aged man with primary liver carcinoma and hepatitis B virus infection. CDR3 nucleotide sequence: TGTGCCAGCAGTTACGTATCGGACTGTGGCTACACCTTC. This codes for CASSYVSDCGYTF.